The 10 T cell receptor beta chains presented below share a single source sample, sequenced in a study of shared clonotypes between healthy human individuals. Sequencing was performed with immunoSEQ multiplex PCR; in TCRdb, only in-frame clones are kept and a portion is missing. The data hold 2 million to 2.5 million clones, with roughly 94% observed a single time. The sample comprised naive CD4+ T cells sorted from blood. Subset reported: CD45RA+ positively selected. Every receptor here comes from a young man in good health.

The rearrangement links TRBV5-4 to TRBJ1-2; D may be TRBD1 (6 bases). There are 15 residues in the CDR3. The germline gives CDR1 SGHNT, CDR2 YYREEE (reference sequence). V lost 4 bases, J lost 3 bases, and 16 bases lay in between. CDR3 sequence reads: CASSTGQNLDYGYTF. In DNA, the CDR3 is TGTGCCAGCAGCACAGGACAGAACTTGGACTATGGCTACACCTTC.

The chain is built from TRBV6-1 and TRBJ2-3, with 10 nucleotides matching TRBD2. With V trimmed by 7 bases and J by 1 base, 5 bases remained unmatched. CDR3 size: 15 residues. The germline V gene encodes CDR1 MNHNS and CDR2 SASEGT. In DNA form, the CDR3 reads TGTGCCAGCATATGGACTAGCGGCGGCACAGATACGCAGTATTTT. Translating gives CASIWTSGGTDTQYF.

This clone showed up just once. In the same sample, other DNA sequences code for this CDR3. The rearrangement links TRBV10-3 to TRBJ2-7, with no clear D. There are 12 residues in the CDR3. Germline V gives CDR1 ENHRY, CDR2 SYGVKD. V shed 2 bases and J shed 1 base, with 3 bases lying between them. The CDR3: CAISELSYEQYF. The CDR3 region has the DNA TGTGCCATCAGTGAGCTGTCCTACGAGCAGTACTTC.

This clone appeared once. This chain links TRBV7-3 with TRBJ2-2, with D tentatively TRBD1 or TRBD2 (5 bases each). The germline V gene has CDR1 SGHTA and CDR2 FQGTGA. The CDR3 is 15 residues long. Trimming took off 4 bases at V and 5 bases at J, with 14 bases between the two ends. The CDR3 sequence: CASSSGAISTGELFF. The CDR3 DNA reads as TGTGCCAGCAGCTCCGGGGCTATAAGTACCGGGGAGCTGTTTTTT. The variable domain in full, completed from reference TRBV7-3 and TRBJ2-2, reads GAGVSQTPSNKVTEKGKYVELRCDPISGHTALYWYRQSLGQGPEFLIYFQGTGAADDSGLPNDRFFAVRPEGSVSTLKIQRTERGDSAVYLCASSSGAISTGELFFGEGSRLTVL.

As for this clone: In the same sample, other DNA sequences code for this CDR3. The chain is built from TRBV30 and TRBJ1-1; a possible D gene is TRBD1 (5 bases). The CDR3 totals 13 residues. CDR1 and CDR2 from the germline V gene are GTSNPN and SVGIG (reference sequence). Trimming left V 5 bases short and J 0 bases short, with 10 bases between. The CDR3 DNA sequence: TGTGCCTGGTCGGCAGGGCTGAACACTGAAGCTTTCTTT. Amino acids: CAWSAGLNTEAFF.

The genes are TRBV28 and TRBJ1-5; TRBD1 is a possible D gene (5 bases). The V gene lost 5 bases and the J gene lost 4 bases, with 15 bases spanning the gap. The V gene's germline CDR1 is MDHEN and CDR2 SYDVKM. The CDR3 extends over 15 amino acids. This chain's CDR3 is CASSGVGGPNQPQHF. In nucleotides, the CDR3 is TGTGCCAGCAGTGGGGTCGGGGGACCTAATCAGCCCCAGCATTTT.

The genes are TRBV30 and TRBJ1-2, with D possibly TRBD1 on 6 matching bases. Trimming left V 6 bases short and J 1 base short, with 9 bases between. The CDR3 runs 12 residues. Germline loops: CDR1 GTSNPN, CDR2 SVGIG (reference sequence). CDR3 amino acids: CACWTVNYGYTF. For the CDR3, the DNA is TGTGCCTGTTGGACAGTTAACTATGGCTACACCTTC.

This clone has just a few counts. The V gene is TRBV6-1, the J gene TRBJ1-2; maybe TRBD1 (5 bases). The CDR3 runs 10 residues. Germline CDR1 reads MNHNS; CDR2 reads SASEGT. In nucleotides, the CDR3 is TGTGCTACCGCGGGGCTAGGCTACACCTTC. Protein sequence: CATAGLGYTF.

The V call is TRBV27, the J call TRBJ2-3, with 10 bases fitting TRBD1. Per germline, CDR1 MNHEY and CDR2 SMNVEV (reference sequence). The CDR3 consists of 15 residues. V shed 5 bases, J shed 3 bases, and the junction held 5 bases outside the gene matches. CDR3 sequence reads: CASSQGQGYTDTQYF. The CDR3, as DNA: TGTGCCAGCAGTCAGGGACAGGGGTATACAGATACGCAGTATTTT.

This rearrangement joins TRBV10-3 to TRBJ1-2, with 7 bases identical to TRBD1. The V gene's germline CDR1 is ENHRY and CDR2 SYGVKD. V lost 2 bases to trimming and J lost 7 bases; unmatched junction nucleotides: 7. The CDR3 sequence is 14 residues long. The CDR3 bases are TGTGCCATCAGTGAGGACAGGGCGGGAGGTGGCTACACCTTC. It yields the protein CAISEDRAGGGYTF.